This entry is about one TCR beta chain. This sample is drawn from a study of blood T cell repertoires in COVID-19. Study background: COVID-19 samples collected from the United States, Italy and Spain covered acute and convalescent phases. In each case, the material was cDNA or gDNA derived from T cells, B-cell-depleted T cells, or PBMCs.

In the original processing: Amplified reference gene primers provided the basis for estimating nucleated cell counts. Sequencing was performed with immunoSEQ multiplex PCR; in TCRdb, only in-frame clones are kept and a portion is missing. V, J and clone size derive from that table, while D and trimming were established from the DNA sequence. The sample has around 150,000 clones; about four fifths are singletons. The V segment lost 0 bases and the J segment 3 bases; nucleotides outside the gene matches: 3. The germline V gene has CDR1 SGDLS and CDR2 YYNGEE. The CDR3 loop spans 15 amino acids. The chain has TRBV9 and TRBJ2-3; 8 bases map to TRBD2. The origin of this receptor is a woman aged 60-75 years with active or convalescent COVID-19. Sequencing was carried out using peripheral blood. Here the CDR3 reads CASSVGPSGTDTQYF. DNA for the CDR3: TGTGCCAGCAGCGTAGGACCTAGCGGGACAGATACGCAGTATTTT.